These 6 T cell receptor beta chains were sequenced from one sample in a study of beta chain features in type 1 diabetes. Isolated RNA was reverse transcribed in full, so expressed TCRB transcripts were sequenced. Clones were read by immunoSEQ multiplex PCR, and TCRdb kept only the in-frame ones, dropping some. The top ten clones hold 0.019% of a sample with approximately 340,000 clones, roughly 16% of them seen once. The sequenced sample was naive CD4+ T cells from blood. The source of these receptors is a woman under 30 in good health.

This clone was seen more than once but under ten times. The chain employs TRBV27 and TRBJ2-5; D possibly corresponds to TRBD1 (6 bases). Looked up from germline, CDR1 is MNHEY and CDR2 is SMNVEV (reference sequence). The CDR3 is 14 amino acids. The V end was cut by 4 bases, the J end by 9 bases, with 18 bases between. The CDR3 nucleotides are TGTGCCAGCAGTTCAACAGGGACGGCGAGGGCCCAGTACTTC. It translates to CASSSTGTARAQYF.

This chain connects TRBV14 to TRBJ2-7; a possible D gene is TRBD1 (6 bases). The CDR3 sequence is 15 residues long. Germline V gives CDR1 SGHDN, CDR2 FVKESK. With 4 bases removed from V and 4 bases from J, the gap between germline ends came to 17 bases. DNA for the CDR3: TGTGCCAGCAGCCTAGCTGGGGGCCGGCTTTACGAGCAGTACTTC. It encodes CASSLAGGRLYEQYF.

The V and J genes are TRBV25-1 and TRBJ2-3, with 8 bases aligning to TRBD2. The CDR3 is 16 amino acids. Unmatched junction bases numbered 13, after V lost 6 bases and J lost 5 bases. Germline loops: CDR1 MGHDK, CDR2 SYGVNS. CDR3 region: CASSGRDQGLKDTQYF. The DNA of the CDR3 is TGTGCCAGCAGCGGGAGGGACCAAGGGTTAAAAGATACGCAGTATTTT.

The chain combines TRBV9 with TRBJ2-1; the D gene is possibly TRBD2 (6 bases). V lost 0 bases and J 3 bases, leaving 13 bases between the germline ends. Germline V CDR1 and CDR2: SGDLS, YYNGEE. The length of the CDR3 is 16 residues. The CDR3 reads CASSVGVAEGYNEQFF. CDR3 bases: TGTGCCAGCAGCGTAGGAGTAGCGGAAGGCTACAATGAGCAGTTCTTC. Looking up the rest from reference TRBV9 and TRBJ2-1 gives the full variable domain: DSGVTQTPKHLITATGQRVTLRCSPRSGDLSVYWYQQSLDQGLQFLIQYYNGEERAKGNILERFSAQQFPDLHSELNLSSLELGDSALYFCASSVGVAEGYNEQFFGPGTRLTVL.

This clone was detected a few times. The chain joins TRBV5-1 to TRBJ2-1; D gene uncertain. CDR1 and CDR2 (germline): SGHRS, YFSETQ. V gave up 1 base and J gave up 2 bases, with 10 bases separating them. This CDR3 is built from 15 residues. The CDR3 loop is CASSLISETYNEQFF. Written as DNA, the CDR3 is TGCGCCAGCAGCTTGATCAGCGAGACCTACAATGAGCAGTTCTTC.

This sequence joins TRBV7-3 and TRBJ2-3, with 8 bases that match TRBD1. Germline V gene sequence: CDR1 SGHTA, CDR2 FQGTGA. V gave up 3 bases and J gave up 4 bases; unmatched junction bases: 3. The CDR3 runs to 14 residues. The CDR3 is CASSLARGPDTQYF. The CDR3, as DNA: TGTGCCAGCAGCTTGGCCAGGGGGCCAGATACGCAGTATTTT.